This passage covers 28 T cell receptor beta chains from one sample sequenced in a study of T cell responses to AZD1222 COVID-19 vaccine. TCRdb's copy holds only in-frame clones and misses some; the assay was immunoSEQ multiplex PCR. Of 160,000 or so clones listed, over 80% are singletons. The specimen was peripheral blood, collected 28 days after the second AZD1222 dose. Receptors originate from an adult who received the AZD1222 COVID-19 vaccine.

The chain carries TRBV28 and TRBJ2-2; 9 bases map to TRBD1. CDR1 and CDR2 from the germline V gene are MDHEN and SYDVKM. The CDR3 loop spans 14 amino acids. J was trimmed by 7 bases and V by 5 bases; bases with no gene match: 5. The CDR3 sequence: CASSDRGRFGELFF. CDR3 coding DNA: TGTGCCAGCAGTGACAGGGGGAGGTTCGGGGAGCTGTTTTTT.

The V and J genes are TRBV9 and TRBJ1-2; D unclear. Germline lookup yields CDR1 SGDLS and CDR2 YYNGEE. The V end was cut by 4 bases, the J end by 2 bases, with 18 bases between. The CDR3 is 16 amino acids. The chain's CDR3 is CASSSDGGDGNYGYTF. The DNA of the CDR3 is TGTGCCAGCAGCTCGGACGGAGGTGATGGGAACTATGGCTACACCTTC. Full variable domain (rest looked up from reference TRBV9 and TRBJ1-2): DSGVTQTPKHLITATGQRVTLRCSPRSGDLSVYWYQQSLDQGLQFLIQYYNGEERAKGNILERFSAQQFPDLHSELNLSSLELGDSALYFCASSSDGGDGNYGYTFGSGTRLTVV.

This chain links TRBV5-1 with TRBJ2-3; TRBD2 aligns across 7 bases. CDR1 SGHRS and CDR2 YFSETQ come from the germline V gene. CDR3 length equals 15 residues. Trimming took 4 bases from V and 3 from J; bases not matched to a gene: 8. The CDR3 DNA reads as TGCGCCAGCAGCCCGTCCGGACTAGAAACAGATACGCAGTATTTT. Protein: CASSPSGLETDTQYF.

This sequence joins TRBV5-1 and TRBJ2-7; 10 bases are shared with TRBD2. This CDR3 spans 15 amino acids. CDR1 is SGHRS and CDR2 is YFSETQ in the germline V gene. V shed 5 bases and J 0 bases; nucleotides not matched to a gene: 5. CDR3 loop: CASSRLAGSSYEQYF. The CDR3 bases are TGCGCCAGCAGTCGACTAGCGGGTAGCTCCTACGAGCAGTACTTC. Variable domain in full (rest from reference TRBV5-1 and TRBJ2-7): KAGVTQTPRYLIKTRGQQVTLSCSPISGHRSVSWYQQTPGQGLQFLFEYFSETQRNKGNFPGRFSGRQFSNSRSEMNVSTLELGDSALYLCASSRLAGSSYEQYFGPGTRLTVT.

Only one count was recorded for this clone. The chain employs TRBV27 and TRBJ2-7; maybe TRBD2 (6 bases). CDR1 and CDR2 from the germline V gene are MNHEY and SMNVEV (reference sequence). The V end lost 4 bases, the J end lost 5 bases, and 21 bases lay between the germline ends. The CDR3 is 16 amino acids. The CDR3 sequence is CASSSRAGSARDEQYF. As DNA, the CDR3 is TGTGCCAGCAGTTCCCGGGCGGGGTCGGCCCGGGACGAGCAGTACTTC.

The CDR3 nucleotides read TGTGCCAGCAGCTTAGCGCAGGTCCAGGGAGAAGACACTGAAGCTTTCTTT. Its translation: CASSLAQVQGEDTEAFF. This chain joins TRBV7-9 and TRBJ1-1; the D gene is possibly TRBD1 (5 bases). V gave up 0 bases and J gave up 3 bases, with 17 bases separating them. CDR3 length: 17 residues. Germline CDR1 reads SEHNR; CDR2 reads FQNEAQ (reference sequence).

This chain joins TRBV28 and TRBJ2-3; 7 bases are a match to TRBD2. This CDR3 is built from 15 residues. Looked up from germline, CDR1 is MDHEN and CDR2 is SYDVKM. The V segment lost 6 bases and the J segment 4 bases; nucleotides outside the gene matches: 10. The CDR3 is CASRPSGVGPDTQYF. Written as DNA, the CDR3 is TGTGCCAGCAGACCAAGCGGGGTCGGCCCAGATACGCAGTATTTT.

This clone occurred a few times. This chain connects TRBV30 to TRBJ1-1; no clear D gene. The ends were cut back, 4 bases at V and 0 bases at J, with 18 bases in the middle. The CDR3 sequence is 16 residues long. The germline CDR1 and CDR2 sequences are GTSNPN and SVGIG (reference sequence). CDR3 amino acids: CAWTSWPPRMNTEAFF. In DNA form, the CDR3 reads TGTGCCTGGACCTCCTGGCCCCCGAGGATGAACACTGAAGCTTTCTTT.

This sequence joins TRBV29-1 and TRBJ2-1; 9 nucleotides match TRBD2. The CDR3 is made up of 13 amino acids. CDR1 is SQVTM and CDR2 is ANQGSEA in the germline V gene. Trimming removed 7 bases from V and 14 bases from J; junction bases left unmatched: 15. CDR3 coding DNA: TGCAGCGCCTGGACTAGCGCCCGAGATGGGAAGTTCTTC. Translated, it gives CSAWTSARDGKFF.

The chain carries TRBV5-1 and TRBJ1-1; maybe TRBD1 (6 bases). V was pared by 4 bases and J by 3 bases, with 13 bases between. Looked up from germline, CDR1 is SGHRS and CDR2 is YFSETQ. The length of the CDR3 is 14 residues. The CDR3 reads CASSVQGRHTEAFF. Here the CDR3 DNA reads TGCGCCAGCAGCGTACAGGGAAGGCACACTGAAGCTTTCTTT. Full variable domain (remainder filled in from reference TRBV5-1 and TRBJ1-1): KAGVTQTPRYLIKTRGQQVTLSCSPISGHRSVSWYQQTPGQGLQFLFEYFSETQRNKGNFPGRFSGRQFSNSRSEMNVSTLELGDSALYLCASSVQGRHTEAFFGQGTRLTVV.

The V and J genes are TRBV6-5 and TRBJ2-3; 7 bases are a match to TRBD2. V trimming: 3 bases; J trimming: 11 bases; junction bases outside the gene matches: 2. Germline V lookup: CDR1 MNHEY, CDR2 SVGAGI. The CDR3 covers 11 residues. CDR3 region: CASSYLAEQYF. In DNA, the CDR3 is TGTGCCAGCAGTTATCTAGCGGAGCAGTATTTT.

CDR3: CASSQDRNTGELFF. CDR3 DNA: TGTGCCAGCAGCCAGGACAGGAACACCGGGGAGCTGTTTTTT. The chain recombines TRBV14 with TRBJ2-2, with a possible D match to TRBD1 (6 bases). This CDR3 region has 14 residues. V lost 3 bases to trimming and J lost 1 base, with 6 bases between them. Germline V gives CDR1 SGHDN, CDR2 FVKESK.

The CDR3 loop reads CASSLEDTGYYEQYF. CDR3 coding DNA: TGTGCCAGCAGCTTAGAGGACACGGGGTATTACGAGCAGTACTTC. The chain couples TRBV7-8 to TRBJ2-7; D may be TRBD1 or TRBD2 (5 bases each). The CDR3 length is 15 residues. CDR1 SGHVS and CDR2 FQNEAQ come from the germline V gene. V was cut by 1 base and J by 4 bases, with 14 bases left in between.

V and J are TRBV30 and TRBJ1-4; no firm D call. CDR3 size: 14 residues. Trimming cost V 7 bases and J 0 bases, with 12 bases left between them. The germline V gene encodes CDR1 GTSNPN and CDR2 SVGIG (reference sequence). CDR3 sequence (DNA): TGTGCCTTTACAAGCCTCTCAACTAATGAAAAACTGTTTTTT. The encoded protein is CAFTSLSTNEKLFF.

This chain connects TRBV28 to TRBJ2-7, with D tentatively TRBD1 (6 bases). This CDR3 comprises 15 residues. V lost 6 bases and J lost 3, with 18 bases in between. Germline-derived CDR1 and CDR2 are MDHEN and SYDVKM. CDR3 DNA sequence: TGTGCCAGCAGCTATAAACAGGGAATACGCTACGAGCAGTACTTC. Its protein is CASSYKQGIRYEQYF.

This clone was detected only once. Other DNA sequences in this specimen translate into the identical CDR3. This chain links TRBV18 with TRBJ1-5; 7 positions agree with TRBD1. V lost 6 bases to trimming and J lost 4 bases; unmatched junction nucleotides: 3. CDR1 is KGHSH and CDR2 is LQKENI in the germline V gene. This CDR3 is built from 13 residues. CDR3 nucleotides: TGTGCCAGCTCCCCGGACAGGAATCAGCCCCAGCATTTT. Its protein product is CASSPDRNQPQHF.

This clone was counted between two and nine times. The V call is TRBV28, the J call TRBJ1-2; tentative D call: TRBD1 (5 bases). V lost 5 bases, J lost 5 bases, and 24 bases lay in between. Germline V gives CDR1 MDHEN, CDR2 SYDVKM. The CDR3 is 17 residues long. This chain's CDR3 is CASSPAQGRTSEYGYTF. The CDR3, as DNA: TGTGCCAGCAGTCCCGCGCAGGGTAGGACTTCGGAATATGGCTACACCTTC.

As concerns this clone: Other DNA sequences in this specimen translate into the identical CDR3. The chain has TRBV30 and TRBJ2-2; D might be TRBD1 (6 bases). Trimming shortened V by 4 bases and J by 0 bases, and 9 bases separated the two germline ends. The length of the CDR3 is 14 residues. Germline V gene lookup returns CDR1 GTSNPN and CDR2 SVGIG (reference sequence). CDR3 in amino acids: CAWKTGTNTGELFF. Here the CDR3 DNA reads TGTGCCTGGAAAACAGGGACGAACACCGGGGAGCTGTTTTTT.

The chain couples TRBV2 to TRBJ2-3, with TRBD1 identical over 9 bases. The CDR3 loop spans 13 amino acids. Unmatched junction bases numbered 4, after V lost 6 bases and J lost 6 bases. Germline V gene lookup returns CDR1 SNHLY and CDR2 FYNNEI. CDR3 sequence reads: CASSGQGLDTQYF. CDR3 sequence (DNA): TGTGCCAGCAGCGGACAGGGGCTGGATACGCAGTATTTT.

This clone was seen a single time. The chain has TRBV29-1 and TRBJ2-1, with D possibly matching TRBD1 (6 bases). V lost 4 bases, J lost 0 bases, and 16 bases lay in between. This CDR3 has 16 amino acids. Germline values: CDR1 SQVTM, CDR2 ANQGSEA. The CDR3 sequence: CSVGGQQANSYNEQFF. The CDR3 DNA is TGCAGCGTTGGAGGACAGCAGGCTAACTCCTACAATGAGCAGTTCTTC.

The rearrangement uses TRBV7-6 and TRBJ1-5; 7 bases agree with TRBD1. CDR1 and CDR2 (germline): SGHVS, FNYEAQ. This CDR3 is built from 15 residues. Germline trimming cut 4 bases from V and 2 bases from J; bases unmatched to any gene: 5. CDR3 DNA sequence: TGTGCCAGCAGCTCATCAGGGGGAGGCAATCAGCCCCAGCATTTT. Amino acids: CASSSSGGGNQPQHF.

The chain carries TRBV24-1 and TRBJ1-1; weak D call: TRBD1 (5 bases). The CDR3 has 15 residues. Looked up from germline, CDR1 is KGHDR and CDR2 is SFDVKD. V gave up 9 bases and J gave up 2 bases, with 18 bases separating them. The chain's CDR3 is CATARDGGTNTEAFF. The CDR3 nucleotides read TGTGCCACCGCCCGGGACGGGGGAACTAACACTGAAGCTTTCTTT.

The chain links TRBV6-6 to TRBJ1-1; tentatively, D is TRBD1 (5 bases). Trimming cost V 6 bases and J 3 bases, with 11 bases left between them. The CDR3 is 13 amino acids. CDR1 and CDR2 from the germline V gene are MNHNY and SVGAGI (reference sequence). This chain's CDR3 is CASSHDSDTEAFF. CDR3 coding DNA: TGTGCCAGCAGCCATGACAGCGACACTGAAGCTTTCTTT.

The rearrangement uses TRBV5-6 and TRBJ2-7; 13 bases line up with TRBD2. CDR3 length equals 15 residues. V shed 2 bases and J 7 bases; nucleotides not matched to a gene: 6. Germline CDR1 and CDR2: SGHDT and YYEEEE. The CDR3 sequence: CASSLGLAGVGEQYF. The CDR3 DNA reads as TGTGCCAGCAGCTTAGGACTAGCGGGAGTAGGAGAGCAGTACTTC.

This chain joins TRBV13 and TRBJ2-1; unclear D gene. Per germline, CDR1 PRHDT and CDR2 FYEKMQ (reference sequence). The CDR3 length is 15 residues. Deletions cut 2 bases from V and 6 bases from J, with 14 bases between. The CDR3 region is CASSLSQERSNEQFF. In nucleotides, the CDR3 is TGTGCCAGCAGCTTATCCCAGGAGCGTTCCAATGAGCAGTTCTTC.

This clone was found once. In DNA, the CDR3 is TGTGCCAGCAGCGTAGGGAGGACTAGCGGATTAAGCTCCTACAATGAGCAGTTCTTC. Encoded protein: CASSVGRTSGLSSYNEQFF. This chain connects TRBV9 to TRBJ2-1; 10 bases match TRBD2. CDR1 is SGDLS and CDR2 is YYNGEE in the germline V gene. The CDR3 contains 19 residues. The trim removed 0 bases at V and 0 bases at J, leaving 9 bases unmatched.

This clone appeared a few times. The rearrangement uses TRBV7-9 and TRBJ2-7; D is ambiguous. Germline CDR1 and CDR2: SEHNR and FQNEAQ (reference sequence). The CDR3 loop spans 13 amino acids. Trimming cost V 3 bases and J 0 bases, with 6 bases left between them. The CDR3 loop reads CASSFGSSYEQYF. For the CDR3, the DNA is TGTGCCAGCAGCTTTGGTAGCTCCTACGAGCAGTACTTC. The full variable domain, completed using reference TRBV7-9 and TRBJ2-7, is DTGVSQNPRHKITKRGQNVTFRCDPISEHNRLYWYRQTLGQGPEFLTYFQNEAQLEKSRLLSDRFSAERPKGSFSTLEIQRTEQGDSAMYLCASSFGSSYEQYFGPGTRLTVT.

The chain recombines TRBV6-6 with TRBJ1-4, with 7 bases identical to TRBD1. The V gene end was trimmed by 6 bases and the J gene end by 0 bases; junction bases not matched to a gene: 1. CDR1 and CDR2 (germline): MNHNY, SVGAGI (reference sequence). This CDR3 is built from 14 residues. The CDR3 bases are TGTGCCAGCAGGGACAGGTCAACTAATGAAAAACTGTTTTTT. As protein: CASRDRSTNEKLFF.